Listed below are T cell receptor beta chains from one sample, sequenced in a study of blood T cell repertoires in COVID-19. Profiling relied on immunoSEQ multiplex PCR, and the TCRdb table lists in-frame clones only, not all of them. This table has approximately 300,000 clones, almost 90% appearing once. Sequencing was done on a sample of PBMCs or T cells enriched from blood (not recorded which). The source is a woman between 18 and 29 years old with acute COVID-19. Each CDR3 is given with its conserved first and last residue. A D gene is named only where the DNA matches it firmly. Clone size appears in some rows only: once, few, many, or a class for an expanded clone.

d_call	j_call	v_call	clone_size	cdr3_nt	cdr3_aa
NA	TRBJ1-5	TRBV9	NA	TGTGCCAGCAGCCGTGGACAGAATCAGCCCCAGCATTTT	CASSRGQNQPQHF
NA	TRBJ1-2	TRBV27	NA	TGTGCCAGCAGTCTACCGGGAGATCGCAATGGCTACACCTTC	CASSLPGDRNGYTF
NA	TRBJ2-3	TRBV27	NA	TGTGCCAGCAGTTTGATCGGGGATACGCAGTATTTT	CASSLIGDTQYF
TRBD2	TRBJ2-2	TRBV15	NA	TGTGCCACCAGCCGATCCGGGACTATCACCGGGGAGCTGTTTTTT	CATSRSGTITGELFF
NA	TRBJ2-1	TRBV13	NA	TGTGCCAGCAGCCAACCCCGACAGCCCGAGCAGTTCTTC	CASSQPRQPEQFF
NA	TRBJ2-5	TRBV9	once	TGTGCCAGCAGCGTAGACCCAGGGAGGATTGGGACCCAGTACTTC	CASSVDPGRIGTQYF
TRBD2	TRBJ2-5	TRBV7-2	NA	TGTGCCAGCAGCTCCCGACTAGCGGGTGGGATGGCCCAGTACTTC	CASSSRLAGGMAQYF
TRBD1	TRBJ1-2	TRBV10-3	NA	TGTGCCATCAGTGATTCCGGGACAGGGGGCCTTGGGTATGGCTACACCTTC	CAISDSGTGGLGYGYTF
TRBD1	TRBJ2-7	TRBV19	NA	TGTGCCAGTAGTAGGTACGGGACAGGGGACACCTACGAGCAGTACTTC	CASSRYGTGDTYEQYF
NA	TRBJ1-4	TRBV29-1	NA	TGCAGCGTTCAGAGATATGAGGCGGGAGAAAAACTGTTTTTT	CSVQRYEAGEKLFF
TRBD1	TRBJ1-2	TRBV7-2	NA	TGTGCCAGCAGCTTAGCACAGGGGGATAACTATGGCTACACCTTC	CASSLAQGDNYGYTF
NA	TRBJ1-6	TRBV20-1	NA	TGCAGTGCAAGTAGTTTTGACATGGACTCTTCACCCCTCCACTTT	CSASSFDMDSSPLHF
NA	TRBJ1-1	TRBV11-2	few	TGTGCCAGCAGCTTAGCGCTCCCGGGGACTGAAGCTTTCTTT	CASSLALPGTEAFF
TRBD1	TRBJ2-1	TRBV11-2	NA	TGTGCCAGCAGCTTAGGGACAGGGTCTAGGAATGAGCAGTTCTTC	CASSLGTGSRNEQFF
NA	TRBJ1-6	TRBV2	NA	TGTGCCAGCAGTGAAGATGGCGCGTCTCGGCGGTCACCCCTCCACTTT	CASSEDGASRRSPLHF
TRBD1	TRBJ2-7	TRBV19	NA	TGTGCCAGTAGTCTTTCGGGGCAGGGGGCCTACGAGCAGTACTTC	CASSLSGQGAYEQYF
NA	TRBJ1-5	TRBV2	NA	TGTGCCAGCAGTGATTTAGGACAGAGCAATCAGCCCCAGCATTTT	CASSDLGQSNQPQHF
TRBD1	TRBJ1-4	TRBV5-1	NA	TGCGCCAGCAGCTTGGGATATTTGGACAGGGTTGAAAAACTGTTTTTT	CASSLGYLDRVEKLFF
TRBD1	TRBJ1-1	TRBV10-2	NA	TGCGCCAGCAATCTAGGGGGCGTCGGCACTGAAGCTTTCTTT	CASNLGGVGTEAFF
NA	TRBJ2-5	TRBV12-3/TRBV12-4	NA	TGTGCCAGCAGTGCCCGGGAGACCCAGTACTTC	CASSARETQYF
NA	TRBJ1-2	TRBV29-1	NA	TGCAGTCGACAGTCTCCTAACTATGGCTACACCTTC	CSRQSPNYGYTF
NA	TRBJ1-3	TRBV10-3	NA	TGTGCCATCAGTGGGACAGCTTACTCTGGAAACACCATATATTTT	CAISGTAYSGNTIYF
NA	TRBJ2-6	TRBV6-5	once	TGTGCCAGCAGTTACTCCCGGTCTTCTGGGGCCAACGTCCTGACTTTC	CASSYSRSSGANVLTF
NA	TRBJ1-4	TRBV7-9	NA	TGTGCCAGCAGCTCAATCGGGGGGGTCCATGAAAAACTGTTTTTT	CASSSIGGVHEKLFF
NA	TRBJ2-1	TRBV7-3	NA	TGTGCCAGCAGCCCGACGGAGGGTGAGCAGTTCTTC	CASSPTEGEQFF
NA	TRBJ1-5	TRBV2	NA	TGTGCCAGCAGTACCCAGAACAATCAGCCCCAGCATTTT	CASSTQNNQPQHF
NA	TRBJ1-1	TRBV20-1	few	TGCAGTGCTAGTATCTTCCCTAACACTGAAGCTTTCTTT	CSASIFPNTEAFF
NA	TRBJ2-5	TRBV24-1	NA	TGTGCCACCAGTTTCGGCAGCGCTCAAGAGACCCAGTACTTC	CATSFGSAQETQYF
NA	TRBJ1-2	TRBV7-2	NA	TGTGCCAGCAGCTTAGTTGGCAGTTCTAACTATGGCTACACCTTC	CASSLVGSSNYGYTF
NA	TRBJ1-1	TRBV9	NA	TGTGCCAGCAGCGTAGAAGCGAACACTGAAGCTTTCTTT	CASSVEANTEAFF
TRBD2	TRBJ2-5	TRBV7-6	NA	TGTGCCAGCAGCCAGACTAGCACTAAGACCCAGTACTTC	CASSQTSTKTQYF
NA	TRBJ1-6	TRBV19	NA	TGTGCCAGCTCTATGGGCTTAAATTCACCCCTCCACTTT	CASSMGLNSPLHF
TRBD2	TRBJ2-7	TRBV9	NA	TGTGCCAGCAGCGTAGGGGGACTAGCATCCTACGAGCAGTACTTC	CASSVGGLASYEQYF
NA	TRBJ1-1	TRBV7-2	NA	TGTGCCAGCAGCTTAGGACAGAACACTGAAGCTTTCTTT	CASSLGQNTEAFF
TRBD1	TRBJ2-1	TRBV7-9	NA	TGTGCCAGCAGCCCGGGACAGGAACACAATGAGCAGTTCTTC	CASSPGQEHNEQFF
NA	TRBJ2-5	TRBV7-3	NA	TGTGCCAGCAGCTTATCCGCAGGGCCACAAGAGACCCAGTACTTC	CASSLSAGPQETQYF
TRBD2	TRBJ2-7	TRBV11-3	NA	TGTGCCAGCAGCACGCGGACTAGCCCCGAGCAGTACTTC	CASSTRTSPEQYF
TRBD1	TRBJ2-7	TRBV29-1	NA	TGCAGCGCCGGGACAGGGGAGCGCGAGCAGTACTTC	CSAGTGEREQYF
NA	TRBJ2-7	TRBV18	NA	TGTGCCAGCTCACCACGGTTTTTAGCGGACGAGCAGTACTTC	CASSPRFLADEQYF
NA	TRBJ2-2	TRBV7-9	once	TGTGCCAGCAGCCCCTACGAGCTGTTTTTT	CASSPYELFF
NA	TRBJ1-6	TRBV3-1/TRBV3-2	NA	TGTGCCAGCAGCCCGGGACACCTTAATTCACCCCTCCACTTT	CASSPGHLNSPLHF
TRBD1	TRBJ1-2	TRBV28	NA	TGTGCCAGCAGAACGAACCGGGACAGGGGAAGTGAGGACTATGGCTACACCTTC	CASRTNRDRGSEDYGYTF
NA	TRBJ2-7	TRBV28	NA	TGTGCCAGCAGTTTATCGGGACACACCTACGAGCAGTACTTC	CASSLSGHTYEQYF
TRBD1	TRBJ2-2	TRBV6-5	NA	TGTGCCAGGGGACAGGACACCGGGGAGCTGTTTTTT	CARGQDTGELFF
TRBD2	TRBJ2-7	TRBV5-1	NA	TGCGCCAGCAGCCAGGAGGGACTAGCGTTGGGTGAGCAGTACTTC	CASSQEGLALGEQYF
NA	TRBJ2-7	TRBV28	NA	TGTGCCAGCACCCCCGTGGTACAGGGTATTTACGAGCAGTACTTC	CASTPVVQGIYEQYF
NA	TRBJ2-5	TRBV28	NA	TGTGCCAGCCGGGATCCAACAGAGACCCAGTACTTC	CASRDPTETQYF
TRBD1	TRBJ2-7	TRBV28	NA	TGTGCCAGCATCGGGACAGGCCCTACCTACGAGCAGTACTTC	CASIGTGPTYEQYF